These T cell receptor beta chains were read from a single sample in a study of cytomegalovirus exposure and HLA in healthy donors. The repertoire was sequenced with immunoSEQ multiplex PCR; TCRdb's copy has only in-frame clones and lacks some. The table records roughly 100,000 clones, under 80% of them present only once. Input material: PBMCs. The receptors were sampled from a woman aged 45 to 65 in good health and CMV-seropositive. Each CDR3 is given with its conserved first and last residue. D genes are given only for firm matches. The listing skips clone size in some rows; elsewhere it reads once, few, many or a size class.

j_call: TRBJ2-6; v_call: TRBV2; clone_size: few; d_call: TRBD1; cdr3_nt: TGTGCCAGCAGGCGACAGGGTGGTACTGGGGCCAACGTCCTGACTTTC; cdr3_aa: CASRRQGGTGANVLTF
j_call: TRBJ2-1; v_call: TRBV9; clone_size: NA; d_call: NA; cdr3_nt: TGTGCCAGCAGCGAGGGGGTCTTGCGCTACAATGAGCAGTTCTTC; cdr3_aa: CASSEGVLRYNEQFF
j_call: TRBJ2-1; v_call: TRBV5-4; clone_size: NA; d_call: TRBD2; cdr3_nt: TGTGCCAGCAGCGTCGGAGGGAGGGGACACAATGAGCAGTTCTTC; cdr3_aa: CASSVGGRGHNEQFF
j_call: TRBJ1-1; v_call: TRBV7-8; clone_size: NA; d_call: TRBD1; cdr3_nt: TGTGCCAGCAGCCCCAGGACAGGGCCTGAAGCTTTCTTT; cdr3_aa: CASSPRTGPEAFF
j_call: TRBJ1-1; v_call: TRBV7-2; clone_size: NA; d_call: NA; cdr3_nt: TGTGCCAGCAGACAGGGCACTGAAGCTTTCTTT; cdr3_aa: CASRQGTEAFF
j_call: TRBJ1-4; v_call: TRBV19; clone_size: NA; d_call: TRBD1; cdr3_nt: TGTGCCAGTAGTACATCCGGGACAGGGGGCTCTAATGAAAAACTGTTTTTT; cdr3_aa: CASSTSGTGGSNEKLFF
j_call: TRBJ1-5; v_call: TRBV30; clone_size: NA; d_call: NA; cdr3_nt: TGTGCCTGGAGTGTTGGTGCGGATCAGCCCCAGCATTTT; cdr3_aa: CAWSVGADQPQHF
j_call: TRBJ1-3; v_call: TRBV10-3; clone_size: NA; d_call: TRBD1; cdr3_nt: TGTGCCATCAGAGGGGACAGGGGCCCTGGAAACACCATATATTTT; cdr3_aa: CAIRGDRGPGNTIYF
j_call: TRBJ2-5; v_call: TRBV27; clone_size: NA; d_call: TRBD1; cdr3_nt: TGTGCCAGCAGTTATCGCTCAGGGGGCGGTGAGACCCAGTACTTC; cdr3_aa: CASSYRSGGGETQYF
j_call: TRBJ2-6; v_call: TRBV28; clone_size: few; d_call: TRBD1; cdr3_nt: TGTGCCAGCAGTTTAGGCCCGGGACAGTTTGGGGCCAACGTCCTGACTTTC; cdr3_aa: CASSLGPGQFGANVLTF
j_call: TRBJ1-1; v_call: TRBV12-5; clone_size: NA; d_call: NA; cdr3_nt: TGTGCTAGTGGGTCAGGGTATGAAGCTTTCTTT; cdr3_aa: CASGSGYEAFF
j_call: TRBJ2-6; v_call: TRBV4-1; clone_size: NA; d_call: NA; cdr3_nt: TGCGCCAGCAGCCCCGTGGGCGAGGGAACTGGGGCCAACGTCCTGACTTTC; cdr3_aa: CASSPVGEGTGANVLTF
j_call: TRBJ1-4; v_call: TRBV5-6; clone_size: NA; d_call: TRBD1; cdr3_nt: TGTGCCAGCAGCTTCGCCACAGGGGTTCCTCGGGAAAAACTGTTTTTT; cdr3_aa: CASSFATGVPREKLFF
j_call: TRBJ1-2; v_call: TRBV2; clone_size: NA; d_call: TRBD1; cdr3_nt: TGTGCCAGCAGTAGGGACAGGGGCCGCGGCTACACCTTC; cdr3_aa: CASSRDRGRGYTF
j_call: TRBJ2-1; v_call: TRBV27; clone_size: NA; d_call: TRBD1; cdr3_nt: TGTGCCAGCAGTTCGAGGACAGGGGTCTCAAGCTCCTACAATGAGCAGTTCTTC; cdr3_aa: CASSSRTGVSSSYNEQFF
j_call: TRBJ2-2; v_call: TRBV6-1; clone_size: few; d_call: TRBD2; cdr3_nt: TGTGCCAGCAGTGACCCGCTAGCGGGGGGGACCGGGGAGCTGTTTTTT; cdr3_aa: CASSDPLAGGTGELFF
j_call: TRBJ2-5; v_call: TRBV7-9; clone_size: NA; d_call: TRBD1; cdr3_nt: TGTTCCAGCACTCCCCCCCCAACGACAGGGTACCAAGAGACCCAGTACTTC; cdr3_aa: CSSTPPPTTGYQETQYF
j_call: TRBJ2-2; v_call: TRBV5-5; clone_size: many; d_call: TRBD1; cdr3_nt: TGTGCCAGCAGCTGGGACAGGGCCACCGGGGAGCTGTTTTTT; cdr3_aa: CASSWDRATGELFF
j_call: TRBJ2-3; v_call: TRBV2; clone_size: NA; d_call: TRBD2; cdr3_nt: TGTGCCAGCCTGCTAGCGGCCCCGCAGTATTTT; cdr3_aa: CASLLAAPQYF
j_call: TRBJ2-1; v_call: TRBV7-9; clone_size: NA; d_call: TRBD2; cdr3_nt: TGTGCCAGCAGCTTAGGCTCTGGGACTAGCGGGGGTTCCTACAATGAGCAGTTCTTC; cdr3_aa: CASSLGSGTSGGSYNEQFF
j_call: TRBJ1-5; v_call: TRBV15; clone_size: NA; d_call: NA; cdr3_nt: TGTGCCACCAGCAGAGACCCCGGAGCCGGGGGCAATCAGCCCCAGCATTTT; cdr3_aa: CATSRDPGAGGNQPQHF
j_call: TRBJ2-7; v_call: TRBV6-1; clone_size: NA; d_call: NA; cdr3_nt: TGTGCCAGCAGCTCTTCCCGGGACTTTGCGTACGAGCAGTACTTC; cdr3_aa: CASSSSRDFAYEQYF
j_call: TRBJ2-2; v_call: TRBV10-3; clone_size: once; d_call: TRBD1; cdr3_nt: TGTGCCATCAGTCCGGGGACAGGGTGGACCGGGGAGCTGTTTTTT; cdr3_aa: CAISPGTGWTGELFF
j_call: TRBJ2-7; v_call: TRBV5-4; clone_size: NA; d_call: TRBD1; cdr3_nt: TGTGCCAGCAGCGCGGACAGGGGGCCCTCCGTTCCCCGCTTC; cdr3_aa: CASSADRGPSVPRF
j_call: TRBJ1-2; v_call: TRBV7-9; clone_size: NA; d_call: TRBD1; cdr3_nt: TGTGCCAGCAGCCCTGACAGGGACCTTTGGGATGGCTACACCTTC; cdr3_aa: CASSPDRDLWDGYTF
j_call: TRBJ2-1; v_call: TRBV19; clone_size: NA; d_call: TRBD2; cdr3_nt: TGTGCCAGTCAACTAGCGGGGGGACTCTCGGCAAATGAGCAGTTCTTC; cdr3_aa: CASQLAGGLSANEQFF
j_call: TRBJ1-5; v_call: TRBV19; clone_size: NA; d_call: NA; cdr3_nt: TGTGCCAGTAACATCCAGGGCAAGGATCAGCCCCAGCATTTT; cdr3_aa: CASNIQGKDQPQHF
j_call: TRBJ2-7; v_call: TRBV29-1; clone_size: once; d_call: TRBD1; cdr3_nt: TGCAGCGTGAGGACAGGGAAGAACGAGCAGTACTTC; cdr3_aa: CSVRTGKNEQYF
j_call: TRBJ2-2; v_call: TRBV6-5; clone_size: NA; d_call: NA; cdr3_nt: TGTGCCAGCAGGTTCCAGGCGAACACCGGGGAGCTGTTTTTT; cdr3_aa: CASRFQANTGELFF
j_call: TRBJ2-7; v_call: TRBV28; clone_size: NA; d_call: TRBD1; cdr3_nt: TGTGCCAGCAATGCAGGGGGCGCTTCCTACGAGCAGTACTTC; cdr3_aa: CASNAGGASYEQYF
j_call: TRBJ1-6; v_call: TRBV9; clone_size: NA; d_call: TRBD1; cdr3_nt: TGTGCCAGCAGCGCCCGGACAGGGGGTGGTTCACCCCTCCACTTT; cdr3_aa: CASSARTGGGSPLHF
j_call: TRBJ1-4; v_call: TRBV28; clone_size: NA; d_call: NA; cdr3_nt: TGTGCCAGCCGGGGGGGGAATAATGAAAAACTGTTTTTT; cdr3_aa: CASRGGNNEKLFF
j_call: TRBJ2-7; v_call: TRBV18; clone_size: NA; d_call: TRBD2; cdr3_nt: TGTGCCAGCTCACCACCGTCAGCGGGGGATGGCGAGCAGTACTTC; cdr3_aa: CASSPPSAGDGEQYF
j_call: TRBJ1-5; v_call: TRBV7-7; clone_size: NA; d_call: NA; cdr3_nt: TGTGCTAGCAGCTTAGCCCCAGGTCAGCCCCAGCATTTT; cdr3_aa: CASSLAPGQPQHF
j_call: TRBJ2-7; v_call: TRBV5-1; clone_size: NA; d_call: NA; cdr3_nt: TGCGCCAGCAGCTTGGAGTCCTCGGGCGAGCAGTACTTC; cdr3_aa: CASSLESSGEQYF
j_call: TRBJ2-7; v_call: TRBV29-1; clone_size: many; d_call: TRBD2; cdr3_nt: TGCAGCGTGCTTGCGGGGACTAGCGGGCGCGAGCAGTACTTC; cdr3_aa: CSVLAGTSGREQYF
j_call: TRBJ2-3; v_call: TRBV6-1; clone_size: NA; d_call: NA; cdr3_nt: TGTGCCAGCAGTGGACAGGCCCCTAGCACAGATACGCAGTATTTT; cdr3_aa: CASSGQAPSTDTQYF
j_call: TRBJ1-2; v_call: TRBV5-1; clone_size: NA; d_call: TRBD1; cdr3_nt: TGCGCCAGCAGCTCAACCCCAGGGGGTGAAGGCTACACCTTC; cdr3_aa: CASSSTPGGEGYTF
j_call: TRBJ2-3; v_call: TRBV9; clone_size: NA; d_call: TRBD2; cdr3_nt: TGTGCCAGCAGCTTGAGCGGGGGCTTTCCCACAGATACGCAGTATTTT; cdr3_aa: CASSLSGGFPTDTQYF
j_call: TRBJ2-2; v_call: TRBV7-6; clone_size: NA; d_call: TRBD2; cdr3_nt: TGTGCCAGCAGAATAACTAGCGCCGGCGGGGAGCTGTTTTTT; cdr3_aa: CASRITSAGGELFF
j_call: TRBJ2-5; v_call: TRBV2; clone_size: once; d_call: NA; cdr3_nt: TGTGCCAGCAGTGAAATGGGGGCGGGCGAAGAGACCCAGTACTTC; cdr3_aa: CASSEMGAGEETQYF
j_call: TRBJ1-4; v_call: TRBV2; clone_size: NA; d_call: NA; cdr3_nt: TGTGCCAGCAGAAAGGGGTCAACTAATGAAAAACTGTTTTTT; cdr3_aa: CASRKGSTNEKLFF
j_call: TRBJ2-7; v_call: TRBV7-2; clone_size: NA; d_call: NA; cdr3_nt: TGTGCCAGCAGCACCGGGGGGCCCTCTAGCTCCTACGAGCAGTACTTC; cdr3_aa: CASSTGGPSSSYEQYF
j_call: TRBJ2-7; v_call: TRBV27; clone_size: NA; d_call: NA; cdr3_nt: TGTGCCAGCAGTTTGGGCAGGGCTGGGTTGGTTCTCGAGCAGTACTTC; cdr3_aa: CASSLGRAGLVLEQYF
j_call: TRBJ1-1; v_call: TRBV15; clone_size: NA; d_call: NA; cdr3_nt: TGTGCCACCAGCAGAGATAATTTTACAGGGAGGAACACTGAAGCTTTCTTT; cdr3_aa: CATSRDNFTGRNTEAFF
j_call: TRBJ1-1; v_call: TRBV5-1; clone_size: NA; d_call: TRBD1; cdr3_nt: TGCGCCAGCAGCTTGGCTGGGACAGGGGGGAACACTGAAGCTTTCTTT; cdr3_aa: CASSLAGTGGNTEAFF
j_call: TRBJ2-7; v_call: TRBV28; clone_size: few; d_call: TRBD1; cdr3_nt: TGTGCCAGCAGTTTACCCAGGGGGCTATACTACGAGCAGTACTTC; cdr3_aa: CASSLPRGLYYEQYF
j_call: TRBJ2-2; v_call: TRBV9; clone_size: NA; d_call: TRBD2; cdr3_nt: TGTGCCAGCAGCGTAAATGACGCGGGGGCGAACACCGGGGAGCTGTTTTTT; cdr3_aa: CASSVNDAGANTGELFF
j_call: TRBJ1-4; v_call: TRBV7-2; clone_size: NA; d_call: NA; cdr3_nt: TGTGCCAGCAGCTTAACCCTAGGTCCCGCGTTTTTT; cdr3_aa: CASSLTLGPAFF
j_call: TRBJ2-7; v_call: TRBV15; clone_size: NA; d_call: NA; cdr3_nt: TGTGCCACCAGCAGAGATCCTAGCGCCGAGCAGTACTTC; cdr3_aa: CATSRDPSAEQYF
j_call: TRBJ1-1; v_call: TRBV5-6; clone_size: few; d_call: TRBD1; cdr3_nt: TGTGCCAGCAGCTACGGGACAGGGATGGGCGGTGAAGCTTTCTTT; cdr3_aa: CASSYGTGMGGEAFF
j_call: TRBJ1-5; v_call: TRBV10-3; clone_size: NA; d_call: NA; cdr3_nt: TGTGCCATCAGTGAGAGCAGCAATCAGCCCCAGCATTTT; cdr3_aa: CAISESSNQPQHF
j_call: TRBJ2-7; v_call: TRBV9; clone_size: few; d_call: TRBD2; cdr3_nt: TGTGCCAGCAGCGCAACTAGCGGGGGGGCGAGTGAGCAGTACTTC; cdr3_aa: CASSATSGGASEQYF
j_call: TRBJ1-4; v_call: TRBV5-4; clone_size: once; d_call: NA; cdr3_nt: TGTGCCAGCAGCGCAACAGGGCCGAATAATGAAAAACTGTTTTTT; cdr3_aa: CASSATGPNNEKLFF